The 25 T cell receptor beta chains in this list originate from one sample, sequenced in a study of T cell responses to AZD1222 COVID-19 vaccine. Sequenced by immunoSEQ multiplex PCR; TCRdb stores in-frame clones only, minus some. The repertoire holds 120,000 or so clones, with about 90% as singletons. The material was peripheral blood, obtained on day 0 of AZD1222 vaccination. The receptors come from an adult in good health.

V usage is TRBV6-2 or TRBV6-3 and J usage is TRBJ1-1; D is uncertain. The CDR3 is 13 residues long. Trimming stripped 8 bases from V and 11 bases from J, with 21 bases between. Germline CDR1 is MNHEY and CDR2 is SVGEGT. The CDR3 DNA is TGTGCCAGCGGTTCTGAAATGGGCCTTCGGGCTTTCTTT. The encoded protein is CASGSEMGLRAFF.

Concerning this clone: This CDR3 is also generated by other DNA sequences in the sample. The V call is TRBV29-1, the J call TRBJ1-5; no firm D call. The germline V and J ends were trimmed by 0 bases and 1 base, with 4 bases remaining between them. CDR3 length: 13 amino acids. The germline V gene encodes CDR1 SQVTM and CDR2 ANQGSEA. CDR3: CSVEESSNQPQHF. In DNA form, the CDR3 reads TGCAGCGTTGAAGAGTCCAGCAATCAGCCCCAGCATTTT.

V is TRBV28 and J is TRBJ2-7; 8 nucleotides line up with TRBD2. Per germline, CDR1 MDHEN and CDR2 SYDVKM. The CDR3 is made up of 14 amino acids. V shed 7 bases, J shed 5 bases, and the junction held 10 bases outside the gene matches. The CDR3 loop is CASTESGSTHEQYF. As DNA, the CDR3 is TGTGCCAGCACGGAGAGCGGGAGTACCCACGAGCAGTACTTC. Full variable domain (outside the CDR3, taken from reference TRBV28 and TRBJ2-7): DVKVTQSSRYLVKRTGEKVFLECVQDMDHENMFWYRQDPGLGLRLIYFSYDVKMKEKGDIPEGYSVSREKKERFSLILESASTNQTSMYLCASTESGSTHEQYFGPGTRLTVT.

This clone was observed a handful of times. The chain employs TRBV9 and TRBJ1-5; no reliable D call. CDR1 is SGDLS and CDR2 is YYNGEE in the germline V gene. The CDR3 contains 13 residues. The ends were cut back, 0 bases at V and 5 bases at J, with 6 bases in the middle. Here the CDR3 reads CASSVESDQPQHF. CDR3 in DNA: TGTGCCAGCAGCGTAGAAAGTGATCAGCCCCAGCATTTT.

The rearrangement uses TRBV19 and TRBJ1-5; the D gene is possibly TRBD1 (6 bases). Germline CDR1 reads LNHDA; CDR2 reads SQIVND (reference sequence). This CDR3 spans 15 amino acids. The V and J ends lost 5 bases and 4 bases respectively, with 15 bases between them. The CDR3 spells CASSPMATGNQPQHF. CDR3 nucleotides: TGTGCCAGTAGTCCGATGGCGACAGGTAATCAGCCCCAGCATTTT.

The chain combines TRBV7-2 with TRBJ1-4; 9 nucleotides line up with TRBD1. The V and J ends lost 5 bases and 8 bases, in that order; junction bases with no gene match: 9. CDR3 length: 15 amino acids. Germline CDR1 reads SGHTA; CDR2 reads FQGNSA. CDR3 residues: CASSKSGTGPEKLFF. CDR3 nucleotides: TGTGCCAGCAGCAAAAGCGGGACAGGGCCCGAAAAACTGTTTTTT.

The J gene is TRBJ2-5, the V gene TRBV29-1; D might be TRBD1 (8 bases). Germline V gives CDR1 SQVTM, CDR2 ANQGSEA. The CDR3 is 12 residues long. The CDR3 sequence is CTFTGGRGAQYF. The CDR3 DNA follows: TGCACCTTTACAGGGGGACGGGGGGCCCAGTACTTC.

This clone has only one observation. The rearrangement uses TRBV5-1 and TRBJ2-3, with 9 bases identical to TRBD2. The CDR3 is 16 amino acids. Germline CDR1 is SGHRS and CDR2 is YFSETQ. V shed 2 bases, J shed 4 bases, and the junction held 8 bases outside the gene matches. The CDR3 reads CASSLRTSEWADTQYF. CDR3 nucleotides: TGCGCCAGCAGCTTAAGGACTAGCGAATGGGCAGATACGCAGTATTTT.

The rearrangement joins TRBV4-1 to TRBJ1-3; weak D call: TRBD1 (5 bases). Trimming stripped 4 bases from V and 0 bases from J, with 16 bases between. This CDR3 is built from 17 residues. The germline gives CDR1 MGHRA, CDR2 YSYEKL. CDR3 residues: CASSLLLGGISGNTIYF. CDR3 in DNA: TGCGCCAGCAGCCTCCTATTGGGGGGGATCTCTGGAAACACCATATATTTT.

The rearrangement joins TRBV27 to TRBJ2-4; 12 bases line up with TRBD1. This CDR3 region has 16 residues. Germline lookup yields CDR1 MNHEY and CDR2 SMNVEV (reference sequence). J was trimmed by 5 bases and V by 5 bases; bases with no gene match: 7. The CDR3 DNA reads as TGTGCCAGCAGTCAAGGGACAGGGGGCCCCCAAAACATTCAGTACTTC. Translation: CASSQGTGGPQNIQYF.

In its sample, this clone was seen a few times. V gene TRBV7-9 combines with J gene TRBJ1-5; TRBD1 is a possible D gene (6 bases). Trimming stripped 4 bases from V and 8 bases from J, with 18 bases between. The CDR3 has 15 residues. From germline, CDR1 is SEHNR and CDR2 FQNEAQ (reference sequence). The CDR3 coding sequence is TGTGCCAGCAGCTCTCAGACAGGACTGGGGGAGCCCCAGCATTTT. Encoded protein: CASSSQTGLGEPQHF.

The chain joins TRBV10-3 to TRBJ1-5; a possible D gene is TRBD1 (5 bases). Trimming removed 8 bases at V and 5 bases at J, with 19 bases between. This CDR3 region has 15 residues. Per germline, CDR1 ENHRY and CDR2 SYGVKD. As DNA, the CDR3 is TGTGCCATCGGCGGGGAAGGAGGGGAGGATCAGCCCCAGCATTTT. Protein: CAIGGEGGEDQPQHF.

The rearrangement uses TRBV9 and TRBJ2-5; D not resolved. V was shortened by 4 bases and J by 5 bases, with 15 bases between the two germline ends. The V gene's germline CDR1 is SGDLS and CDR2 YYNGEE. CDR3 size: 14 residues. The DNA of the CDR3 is TGTGCCAGCAGCTCGAGTTCTACCGGGGAGACCCAGTACTTC. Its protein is CASSSSSTGETQYF.

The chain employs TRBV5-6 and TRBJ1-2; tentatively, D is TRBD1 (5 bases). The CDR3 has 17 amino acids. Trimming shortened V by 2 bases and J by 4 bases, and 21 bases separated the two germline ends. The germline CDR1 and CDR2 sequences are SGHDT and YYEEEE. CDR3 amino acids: CASSLIRVDFSSYGYTF. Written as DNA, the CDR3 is TGTGCCAGCAGCTTAATCAGGGTGGATTTCTCTAGCTATGGCTACACCTTC.

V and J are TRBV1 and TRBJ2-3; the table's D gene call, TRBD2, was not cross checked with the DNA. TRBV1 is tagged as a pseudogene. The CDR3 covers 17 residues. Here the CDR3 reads CTSSQDKRREFTDTQYF. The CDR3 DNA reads TGCACCAGCAGCCAAGATAAGAGGAGAGAGTTCACAGATACGCAGTATTTT.

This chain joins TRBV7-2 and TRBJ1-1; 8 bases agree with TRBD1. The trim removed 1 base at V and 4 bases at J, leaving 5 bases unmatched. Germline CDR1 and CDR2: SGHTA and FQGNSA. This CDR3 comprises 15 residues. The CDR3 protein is CASSLVQGAVTEAFF. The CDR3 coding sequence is TGTGCCAGCAGCTTAGTTCAGGGGGCCGTCACTGAAGCTTTCTTT. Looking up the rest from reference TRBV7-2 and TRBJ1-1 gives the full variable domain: GAGVSQSPSNKVTEKGKDVELRCDPISGHTALYWYRQSLGQGLEFLIYFQGNSAPDKSGLPSDRFSAERTGGSVSTLTIQRTQQEDSAVYLCASSLVQGAVTEAFFGQGTRLTVV.

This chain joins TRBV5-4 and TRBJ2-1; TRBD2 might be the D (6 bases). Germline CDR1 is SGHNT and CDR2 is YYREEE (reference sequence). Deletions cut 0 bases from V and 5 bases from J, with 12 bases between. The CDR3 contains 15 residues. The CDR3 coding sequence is TGTGCCAGCAGCTTGGGGAGGGGACGCGACAATGAGCAGTTCTTC. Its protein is CASSLGRGRDNEQFF. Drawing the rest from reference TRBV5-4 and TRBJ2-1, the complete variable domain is ETGVTQSPTHLIKTRGQQVTLRCSSQSGHNTVSWYQQALGQGPQFIFQYYREEENGRGNFPPRFSGLQFPNYSSELNVNALELDDSALYLCASSLGRGRDNEQFFGPGTRLTVL.

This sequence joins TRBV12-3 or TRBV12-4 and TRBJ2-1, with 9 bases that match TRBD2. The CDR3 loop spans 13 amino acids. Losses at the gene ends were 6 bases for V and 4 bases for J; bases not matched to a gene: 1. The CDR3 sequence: CASRRGGYNEQFF. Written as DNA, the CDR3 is TGTGCCAGCAGGCGGGGGGGTTACAATGAGCAGTTCTTC.

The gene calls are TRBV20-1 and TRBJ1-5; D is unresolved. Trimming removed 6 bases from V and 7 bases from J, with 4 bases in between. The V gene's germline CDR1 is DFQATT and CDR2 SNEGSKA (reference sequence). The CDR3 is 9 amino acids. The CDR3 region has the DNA TGCAGTGCGGGGCAGCCCCAGCATTTT. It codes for CSAGQPQHF.

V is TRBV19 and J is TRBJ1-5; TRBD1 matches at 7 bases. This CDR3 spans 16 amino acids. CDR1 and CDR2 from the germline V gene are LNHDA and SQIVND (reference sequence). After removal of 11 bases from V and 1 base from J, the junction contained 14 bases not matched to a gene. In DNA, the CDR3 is TGTGCCTCCTGGGGAAGACAGGGTGGGAGCAATCAGCCCCAGCATTTT. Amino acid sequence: CASWGRQGGSNQPQHF.

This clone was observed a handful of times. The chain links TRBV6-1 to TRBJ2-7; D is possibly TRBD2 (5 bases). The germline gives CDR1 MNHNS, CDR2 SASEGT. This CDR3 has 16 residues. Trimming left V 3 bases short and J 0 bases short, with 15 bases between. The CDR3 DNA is TGTGCCAGCAGTGACGAATGGACTCTCAGCTCCTACGAGCAGTACTTC. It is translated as CASSDEWTLSSYEQYF.

The CDR3 DNA sequence: TGTGCCAGCAGCTTGGCCAGGGGCGGCTACACCTTC. It translates to CASSLARGGYTF. The gene calls are TRBV11-2 and TRBJ1-2; the D gene is possibly TRBD1 (6 bases). CDR1 and CDR2 from the germline V gene are SGHAT and FQNNGV. Trimming left V 3 bases short and J 8 bases short, with 10 bases between. The CDR3 covers 12 residues.

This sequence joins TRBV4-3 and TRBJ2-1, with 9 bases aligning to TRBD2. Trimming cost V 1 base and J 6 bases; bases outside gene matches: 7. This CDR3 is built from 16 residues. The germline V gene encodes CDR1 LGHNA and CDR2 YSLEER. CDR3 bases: TGCGCCAGCAGCCAAGGGTTTGCGGGGGGGCCCAATGAGCAGTTCTTC. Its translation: CASSQGFAGGPNEQFF.

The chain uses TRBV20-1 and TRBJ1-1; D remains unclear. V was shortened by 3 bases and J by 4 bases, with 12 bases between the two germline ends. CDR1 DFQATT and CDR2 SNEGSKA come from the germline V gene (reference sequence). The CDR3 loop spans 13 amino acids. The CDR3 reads CSASWRRGTEAFF. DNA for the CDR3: TGCAGTGCTAGTTGGCGGCGGGGCACTGAAGCTTTCTTT.

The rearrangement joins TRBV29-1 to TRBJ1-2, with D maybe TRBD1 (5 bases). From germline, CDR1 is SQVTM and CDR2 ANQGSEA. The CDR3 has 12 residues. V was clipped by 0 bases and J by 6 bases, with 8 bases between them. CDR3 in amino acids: CSVEDGGHGYTF. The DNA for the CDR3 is TGCAGCGTTGAAGATGGGGGTCATGGCTACACCTTC.